The 32 T cell receptor beta chains below all came from one sample that was sequenced in a study of cytomegalovirus exposure and HLA in healthy donors (dated by TCRdb to 2016 to 2017). Library method: the immunoSEQ multiplex PCR assay. For the multiplex PCR, a mixture combining 60 forward primers for TCR Vbeta segments and 13 reverse primers for TCR Jbeta segments was used. TCRdb re-hosts the immuneACCESS table, in-frame sequences only. Its copies lack some clones; in the studies checked, an unresolved V gene accounts for under half of them, and the cause for the rest is not known. In this sample the table shows 100,000 to 140,000 clones, roughly four fifths of which occur a single time. The ten largest clones represent about 2% of the sample. The sequencing input was PBMCs. These receptors all come from a man between 18 and 35 years old in good health and CMV-seronegative.

V and J are TRBV7-9 and TRBJ2-3; TRBD1 matches at 7 bases. CDR3 length: 14 residues. Losses at the gene ends were 0 bases for V and 4 bases for J; bases not matched to a gene: 1. Germline CDR1 is SEHNR and CDR2 is FQNEAQ (reference sequence). CDR3 loop: CASSLADRADTQYF. Written as DNA, the CDR3 is TGTGCCAGCAGCTTAGCCGACAGGGCAGATACGCAGTATTTT.

This clone was observed once. Sequence at one end of the junction differs from germline and may be a read error. The chain links TRBV5-4 to TRBJ2-7, with a weak D call TRBD1 (6 bases). CDR3 length equals 13 residues. The germline V gene has CDR1 SGHNT and CDR2 YYREEE (reference sequence). The CDR3 DNA sequence: TGCGCCAGCAGCTGGGACAAACCCTACGAGCAGTACTTC. This codes for CASSWDKPYEQYF.

J is TRBJ2-1 and V is TRBV7-3; TRBD1 is a possible D gene (5 bases). The V gene's germline CDR1 is SGHTA and CDR2 FQGTGA. CDR3 length: 13 amino acids. The germline V and J ends were trimmed by 3 bases and 6 bases, with 9 bases remaining between them. The CDR3 spells CASSFQGGNEQFF. CDR3 nucleotide sequence: TGTGCCAGCAGCTTCCAGGGCGGCAATGAGCAGTTCTTC.

The gene calls are TRBV6-1 and TRBJ2-1, with 11 bases matching TRBD2. The CDR3 is 15 residues long. The germline V gene has CDR1 MNHNS and CDR2 SASEGT. Trimming at V came to 8 bases and at J to 4 bases, leaving 7 bases not matched to a gene. The CDR3 loop reads CASLRLAGLYNEQFF. Here the CDR3 DNA reads TGTGCCAGCCTCCGACTAGCGGGGCTTTACAATGAGCAGTTCTTC.

The chain employs TRBV10-2 and TRBJ2-5; no clear D. Germline loops: CDR1 WSHSY, CDR2 SAAADI. This CDR3 contains 13 residues. Trimming left V 0 bases short and J 4 bases short, with 6 bases between. CDR3 in DNA: TGCGCCAGCAGTGAGTCCGAGGTAGAGACCCAGTACTTC. It specifies CASSESEVETQYF.

V and J are TRBV6-1 and TRBJ1-5, with 8 bases matching TRBD1. Germline loops: CDR1 MNHNS, CDR2 SASEGT. Trimming removed 8 bases from V and 0 bases from J; junction bases left unmatched: 6. The CDR3 runs to 15 residues. CDR3 sequence: CASGIQGDSNQPQHF. Here the CDR3 DNA reads TGTGCCAGCGGGATACAGGGGGATAGCAATCAGCCCCAGCATTTT.

The chain is built from TRBV14 and TRBJ1-4, with a possible D match to TRBD1 (5 bases). This CDR3 contains 15 residues. The germline gives CDR1 SGHDN, CDR2 FVKESK. Trimming removed 2 bases from V and 3 bases from J, with 10 bases in between. The CDR3 DNA is TGTGCCAGCAGCCAATGGGGGGGAGCTAATGAAAAACTGTTTTTT. This sequence encodes CASSQWGGANEKLFF.

The J gene is TRBJ1-1, the V gene TRBV4-3; TRBD1 matches at 7 bases. The CDR3 has 17 residues. Germline V CDR1 and CDR2: LGHNA, YSLEER. V lost 1 base to trimming and J lost 3 bases; unmatched junction nucleotides: 11. The CDR3 reads CASSQGGTALGHTEAFF. The CDR3 DNA reads as TGCGCCAGCAGCCAAGGAGGGACAGCCCTGGGTCACACTGAAGCTTTCTTT.

For this clone: At one of its ends the junction is not consistent with the germline gene, which may arise from a read error. The chain joins TRBV7-9 to TRBJ1-6, with 9 nucleotides matching TRBD1. The CDR3 totals 14 residues. Germline V CDR1 and CDR2: SEHNR, FQNEAQ (reference sequence). The CDR3 coding sequence is TGTTCCAGCAGGAGGGGACAGGGCGGTTCACCCCTCCACTTT. It codes for CSSRRGQGGSPLHF.

The rearrangement uses TRBV4-2 and TRBJ2-2; 7 bases match TRBD2. The germline gives CDR1 LGHNA, CDR2 YNFKEQ. This CDR3 is 15 amino acids long. J gave up 7 bases and V 4 bases, and 9 bases lay outside the gene matches. DNA for the CDR3: TGTGCCAGCAGCCCTAACGGGGGGTTTTTCGGGGAGCTGTTTTTT. Translated, it gives CASSPNGGFFGELFF.

The chain carries TRBV7-9 and TRBJ1-1; 7 nucleotides match TRBD1. CDR1 SEHNR and CDR2 FQNEAQ come from the germline V gene (reference sequence). V gave up 6 bases and J gave up 1 base; unmatched junction bases: 8. This CDR3 region has 15 residues. The CDR3: CASRRKTGTNTEAFF. Here the CDR3 DNA reads TGTGCCAGCAGACGCAAGACAGGGACGAACACTGAAGCTTTCTTT. The full variable domain, its missing parts supplied by reference TRBV7-9 and TRBJ1-1, is DTGVSQNPRHKITKRGQNVTFRCDPISEHNRLYWYRQTLGQGPEFLTYFQNEAQLEKSRLLSDRFSAERPKGSFSTLEIQRTEQGDSAMYLCASRRKTGTNTEAFFGQGTRLTVV.

The table lists this clone with a few counts. The chain recombines TRBV5-1 with TRBJ2-7; 7 bases fit TRBD1. After removal of 4 bases from V and 5 bases from J, the junction contained 12 bases not matched to a gene. The CDR3 is made up of 15 amino acids. Germline CDR1 and CDR2: SGHRS and YFSETQ. CDR3 sequence: CASSDNRGSRDEQYF. CDR3 nucleotide sequence: TGCGCCAGCAGCGATAACAGGGGTTCTCGGGACGAGCAGTACTTC.

This clone was counted a single time. The chain recombines TRBV10-1 with TRBJ2-5; D is uncertain. V lost 5 bases and J lost 3, with 19 bases in between. This CDR3 comprises 16 residues. CDR1 and CDR2 (germline): WNHNN, SYGVQD (reference sequence). CDR3 loop: CASSKVGGKSKETQYF. The CDR3 DNA reads as TGCGCCAGCAGTAAGGTCGGCGGTAAGAGTAAAGAGACCCAGTACTTC.

Only a few counts were recorded for this clone. The rearrangement uses TRBV27 and TRBJ1-1; perhaps TRBD1 as D (6 bases). The CDR3 sequence is 14 residues long. Trimming removed 3 bases from V and 3 bases from J, with 11 bases in between. Germline loops: CDR1 MNHEY, CDR2 SMNVEV (reference sequence). This CDR3 is CASSLGGRDTEAFF. The CDR3 DNA reads TGTGCCAGCAGTTTGGGGGGGCGAGACACTGAAGCTTTCTTT.

This clone turned up a few times. The CDR3 DNA is TGCGCCAGCAGCAGAAGGGACAGGGTGACTGAAGCTTTCTTT. Protein product: CASSRRDRVTEAFF. The chain couples TRBV5-1 to TRBJ1-1; 9 nucleotides line up with TRBD1. The length of the CDR3 is 14 residues. Losses at the gene ends were 4 bases for V and 5 bases for J; bases not matched to a gene: 6. Germline assignment: CDR1 SGHRS and CDR2 YFSETQ.

The chain links TRBV5-1 to TRBJ2-1, with 9 bases matching TRBD1. The CDR3 consists of 13 residues. Losses at the gene ends were 2 bases for V and 9 bases for J; bases not matched to a gene: 3. Per germline, CDR1 SGHRS and CDR2 YFSETQ. CDR3 DNA sequence: TGCGCCAGCAGCTTACACAGGGGGCGTGAGCAGTTCTTC. Residues: CASSLHRGREQFF.

This chain joins TRBV6-5 and TRBJ2-3, with 7 bases that match TRBD2. The germline V gene has CDR1 MNHEY and CDR2 SVGAGI. The length of the CDR3 is 15 residues. V was clipped by 5 bases and J by 4 bases; unmatched bases: 9. The CDR3: CASSLLGTIADTQYF. The CDR3 DNA reads as TGTGCCAGCAGTCTGCTTGGGACTATCGCAGATACGCAGTATTTT.

The chain combines TRBV7-6 with TRBJ1-4; perhaps TRBD1 as D (5 bases). V was pared by 5 bases and J by 5 bases, with 12 bases between. CDR1 and CDR2 from the germline V gene are SGHVS and FNYEAQ. This CDR3 comprises 14 residues. The CDR3 sequence: CASSPRGGNEKLFF. The DNA of the CDR3 is TGTGCCAGCAGCCCTAGGGGTGGGAATGAAAAACTGTTTTTT.

Worth noting for this clone: At one boundary the junction diverges from the germline segment, which might be a read error. For the CDR3, the DNA is TGCGCCAGCAGCCAAGAATCGGGGAACTATGGCTACCCCTTC. Amino acids: CASSQESGNYGYPF. The chain combines TRBV4-3 with TRBJ1-2; unclear D gene. The CDR3 has 14 amino acids. Germline V gene lookup returns CDR1 LGHNA and CDR2 YSLEER.

In its sample, this clone was seen once. The J gene is TRBJ1-1, the V gene TRBV7-2; D ambiguous. CDR1 and CDR2 from the germline V gene are SGHTA and FQGNSA. Trimming shortened V by 5 bases and J by 0 bases, and 7 bases separated the two germline ends. The CDR3 is made up of 13 amino acids. Written as DNA, the CDR3 is TGTGCCAGCAGCACCGCGGTGAACACTGAAGCTTTCTTT. It codes for CASSTAVNTEAFF.

The rearrangement uses TRBV6-7 and TRBJ2-1; D might be TRBD1 (6 bases). TRBV6-7 is an ORF; its function is uncertain. The V end was cut by 9 bases, the J end by 10 bases, with 10 bases between. CDR3 size: 10 residues. In DNA, the CDR3 is TGTGCCAGAACAGGGAGAGAGCAGTTCTTC. Translating gives CARTGREQFF.

The genes are TRBV18 and TRBJ2-7; TRBD1 matches at 11 bases. Germline V CDR1 and CDR2: KGHSH, LQKENI. The CDR3 is 14 amino acids. The trim removed 6 bases at V and 6 bases at J, leaving 7 bases unmatched. The CDR3 sequence is CASSHGQGAIEQYF. The CDR3 DNA sequence: TGTGCCAGCTCCCACGGACAGGGGGCGATCGAGCAGTACTTC.

The V call is TRBV19, the J call TRBJ2-5, with 8 bases lining up with TRBD2. V dropped 4 bases and J dropped 5; count of bases not matched to a gene: 3. Germline CDR1 LNHDA, CDR2 SQIVND (reference sequence). The CDR3 has 13 amino acids. This chain's CDR3 is CASSTGTRETQYF. In DNA form, the CDR3 reads TGTGCCAGTAGTACCGGGACTAGGGAGACCCAGTACTTC.

The rearrangement uses TRBV9 and TRBJ2-5; TRBD2 might be the D (6 bases). This CDR3 has 16 amino acids. CDR1 SGDLS and CDR2 YYNGEE come from the germline V gene. With 0 bases removed from V and 5 bases from J, the gap between germline ends came to 17 bases. CDR3 amino acids: CASSVEARLVGETQYF. The CDR3 DNA follows: TGTGCCAGCAGCGTAGAGGCCAGACTAGTAGGCGAGACCCAGTACTTC. Variable domain in full (rest from reference TRBV9 and TRBJ2-5): DSGVTQTPKHLITATGQRVTLRCSPRSGDLSVYWYQQSLDQGLQFLIQYYNGEERAKGNILERFSAQQFPDLHSELNLSSLELGDSALYFCASSVEARLVGETQYFGPGTRLLVL.

This clone was seen a few times. This sequence joins TRBV5-4 and TRBJ2-2; D remains ambiguous. Germline loops: CDR1 SGHNT, CDR2 YYREEE (reference sequence). This CDR3 is built from 12 residues. V gave up 4 bases and J gave up 5 bases, with 6 bases separating them. The CDR3 nucleotides read TGTGCCAGCAGCCCCGAGACCGGGGAGCTGTTTTTT. This codes for CASSPETGELFF.

The chain is built from TRBV5-8 and TRBJ1-2, with 10 bases aligning to TRBD1. The CDR3 contains 15 residues. The junction had 6 bases not matched to a gene; V was cut back by 1 base and J by 6 bases. Germline V lookup: CDR1 SGHTS, CDR2 YDEGEE. This CDR3 is CASSLLLDRGNGYTF. The CDR3 region has the DNA TGTGCCAGCAGCTTGTTGTTGGACAGGGGGAATGGCTACACCTTC. The entire variable domain, with the rest obtained from reference TRBV5-8 and TRBJ1-2, is as follows: EAGVTQSPTHLIKTRGQQATLRCSPISGHTSVYWYQQALGLGLQFLLWYDEGEERNRGNFPPRFSGRQFPNYSSELNVNALELEDSALYLCASSLLLDRGNGYTFGSGTRLTVV.

The rearrangement links TRBV5-5 to TRBJ2-1; D remains ambiguous. The ends were cut back, 2 bases at V and 2 bases at J, with 2 bases in the middle. This CDR3 is 12 amino acids long. From germline, CDR1 is SGHKS and CDR2 YYEKEE (reference sequence). The CDR3 protein is CASSFAYNEQFF. The CDR3 nucleotides read TGTGCCAGCAGCTTCGCCTACAATGAGCAGTTCTTC.

Only one count was recorded for this clone. The chain recombines TRBV7-8 with TRBJ2-5; a weak D match, TRBD1 (6 bases). The ends were cut back, 1 base at V and 5 bases at J, with 20 bases in the middle. The length of the CDR3 is 17 residues. Germline CDR1 is SGHVS and CDR2 is FQNEAQ. CDR3: CASSLGRPPQGWETQYF. The CDR3 DNA reads as TGTGCCAGCAGCTTAGGACGGCCGCCACAGGGTTGGGAGACCCAGTACTTC. The full variable domain, rest sourced from reference TRBV7-8 and TRBJ2-5, is GAGVSQSPRYKVAKRGQDVALRCDPISGHVSLFWYQQALGQGPEFLTYFQNEAQLDKSGLPSDRFFAERPEGSVSTLKIQRTQQEDSAVYLCASSLGRPPQGWETQYFGPGTRLLVL.

This clone was detected a few times. The chain carries TRBV6-1 and TRBJ1-2, with no clear D. Trimming cost V 2 bases and J 3 bases, with 10 bases left between them. This CDR3 contains 14 residues. Germline CDR1 is MNHNS and CDR2 is SASEGT. The CDR3 DNA reads as TGTGCCAGCAGTGAACGGGGAGCGTACTATGGCTACACCTTC. Translating it yields CASSERGAYYGYTF.

This clone was observed a handful of times. The chain has TRBV6-1 and TRBJ1-1, with 7 bases fitting TRBD1. Germline trimming cut 6 bases from V and 6 bases from J; bases unmatched to any gene: 10. CDR1 and CDR2 (germline): MNHNS, SASEGT. The CDR3 has 14 amino acids. For the CDR3, the DNA is TGTGCCAGCAGCGCGACAGGGAGCGCCCCTGAAGCTTTCTTT. It codes for CASSATGSAPEAFF.

This chain connects TRBV9 to TRBJ2-2; D perhaps matches TRBD1 (5 bases). The germline CDR1 and CDR2 sequences are SGDLS and YYNGEE. Trimming took off 0 bases at V and 2 bases at J, with 17 bases between the two ends. There are 18 residues in the CDR3. The CDR3 sequence: CASSVAPPGPLNTGELFF. DNA for the CDR3: TGTGCCAGCAGCGTAGCTCCCCCAGGGCCGCTTAACACCGGGGAGCTGTTTTTT.

V is TRBV27 and J is TRBJ1-2; D call uncertain. This CDR3 has 14 amino acids. V lost 2 bases to trimming and J lost 7 bases, with 14 bases between them. Looked up from germline, CDR1 is MNHEY and CDR2 is SMNVEV (reference sequence). The CDR3 is CASSLIPGYGGYTF. The CDR3 DNA reads TGTGCCAGCAGTTTAATTCCGGGATATGGTGGCTACACCTTC.